This T cell receptor beta chain appears in the sequencing data of a study of control samples from healthy donors and cancer patients (dated by TCRdb to about 2020). The library was obtained by the immunoSEQ multiplex PCR assay. TCRdb obtained this table from immuneACCESS and retained in-frame rearrangements with V and J assigned. These tables miss some clones; where compared with another copy, unresolved V genes account for less than half of the shortfall, and the remainder is unexplained. The sample table holds 110,000 to 150,000 clones, of which under 90% were seen once. The ten largest make up over 4.5% of the sample. The CDR3 holds 16 amino acids from the cysteine to the phenylalanine. The DNA shown is the 48-base CDR3, in frame from base 1. The germline V gene supplies CDR1 SGHTA and CDR2 FQGNSA. Trimming takes 4 bases off V and 4 bases off J; junction bases not matched to a gene: 6. A word on this clone: Which antigen it targets is not known. Base qualities are not provided; no much larger clone lies one nucleotide away.

The sequencing sample was made of blood. The chain links TRBV7-2 with TRBJ2-2; 10 bases in the junction line up with TRBD1. The sequence derives from a man aged 25-45 years in good health. The DNA sequence is as follows: TGTGCCAGCAGCTATCGGACAGGGGGATCCACCGGGGAGCTGTTTTTT. Translated, it gives CASSYRTGGSTGELFF.